One sample yielded the 9 T cell receptor beta chains listed below, sequenced in a study of cytomegalovirus exposure and HLA in healthy donors. The primer mix had 60 Vbeta and 13 Jbeta primers. This table comes from immunoSEQ multiplex PCR, and its TCRdb copy is limited to in-frame clones, with some not included. The sample records 110,000 or so clones, approximately 69% being singletons. Sequencing used PBMCs. These receptors were collected from a man younger than 45 in good health and CMV-seronegative.

The rearrangement joins TRBV7-2 to TRBJ2-2; 16 positions match TRBD2. The CDR3 sequence is 18 residues long. CDR1 and CDR2 (germline): SGHTA, FQGNSA. The J segment lost 4 bases and the V segment lost 1 base, leaving 3 bases of the junction unmatched. CDR3 nucleotide sequence: TGTGCCAGCAGCTTAGGGGGGACTAGCGGGAGGGCCACCGGGGAGCTGTTTTTT. The encoded protein is CASSLGGTSGRATGELFF.

The CDR3 spells CAIGQDTIYF. For the CDR3, the DNA is TGTGCCATCGGGCAGGACACCATATATTTT. The chain combines TRBV10-3 with TRBJ1-3, with D uncertain. Germline lookup yields CDR1 ENHRY and CDR2 SYGVKD. V lost 8 bases and J lost 8, with 7 bases in between. The CDR3 length is 10 residues.

J is TRBJ2-7 and V is TRBV4-3; 10 bases are shared with TRBD2. The J segment lost 4 bases and the V segment lost 0 bases, leaving 3 bases of the junction unmatched. Germline V gene sequence: CDR1 LGHNA, CDR2 YSLEER. The length of the CDR3 is 15 residues. For the CDR3, the DNA is TGCGCCAGCAGCCAAGAACTAGCGGGAATTTACGAGCAGTACTTC. Amino acids: CASSQELAGIYEQYF.

The rearrangement links TRBV7-2 to TRBJ2-2; D call uncertain. Germline lookup yields CDR1 SGHTA and CDR2 FQGNSA. The CDR3 sequence is 13 residues long. The V end lost 6 bases, the J end lost 0 bases, and 5 bases lay between the germline ends. Here the CDR3 reads CASRAANTGELFF. In DNA, the CDR3 is TGTGCCAGCAGGGCAGCGAACACCGGGGAGCTGTTTTTT. The full variable domain, in which reference TRBV7-2 and TRBJ2-2 provide the parts outside the CDR3, is GAGVSQSPSNKVTEKGKDVELRCDPISGHTALYWYRQSLGQGLEFLIYFQGNSAPDKSGLPSDRFSAERTGGSVSTLTIQRTQQEDSAVYLCASRAANTGELFFGEGSRLTVL.

The chain joins TRBV7-2 to TRBJ2-1, with 7 bases aligning to TRBD2. CDR1 and CDR2 from the germline V gene are SGHTA and FQGNSA. V lost 1 base, J lost 5 bases, and 11 bases stayed unmatched. The CDR3 length is 17 residues. The CDR3 DNA reads TGTGCCAGCAGCTTAGGAGTTTTATGGCGGGGGAACAATGAGCAGTTCTTC. Amino acid sequence: CASSLGVLWRGNNEQFF.

The rearrangement uses TRBV7-9 and TRBJ2-5; 9 positions match TRBD1. Per germline, CDR1 SEHNR and CDR2 FQNEAQ (reference sequence). The CDR3 sequence is 14 residues long. The V gene end was trimmed by 1 base and the J gene end by 5 bases; junction bases not matched to a gene: 2. In DNA, the CDR3 is TGTGCCAGCAGCTTAGACAGGGGGCCGGAGACCCAGTACTTC. Its protein is CASSLDRGPETQYF.

This clone was seen a few times. The J gene is TRBJ1-2, the V gene TRBV7-8; the match to TRBD1 covers 8 bases. Losses at the gene ends were 5 bases for V and 3 bases for J; bases not matched to a gene: 5. The germline CDR1 and CDR2 sequences are SGHVS and FQNEAQ. The CDR3 length is 14 residues. CDR3 nucleotides: TGTGCCAGCAGCCCCGGACAGGGTGACTATGGCTACACCTTC. This encodes CASSPGQGDYGYTF.

The chain has TRBV30 and TRBJ1-1, with 7 bases aligning to TRBD1. Germline-derived CDR1 and CDR2 are GTSNPN and SVGIG (reference sequence). With 6 bases clipped from V and 0 bases from J, the junction kept 7 bases outside the gene matches. The CDR3 extends over 14 amino acids. CDR3 region: CACRQGPLNTEAFF. The CDR3 DNA reads as TGTGCCTGTAGACAGGGACCTCTGAACACTGAAGCTTTCTTT.

The chain joins TRBV25-1 to TRBJ2-3; 8 nucleotides match TRBD1. Germline V lookup: CDR1 MGHDK, CDR2 SYGVNS. After removal of 4 bases from V and 4 bases from J, the junction contained 4 bases not matched to a gene. The CDR3 loop spans 14 amino acids. The CDR3 loop is CASSARTGPDTQYF. CDR3 nucleotide sequence: TGTGCCAGCAGTGCTCGGACAGGGCCAGATACGCAGTATTTT.